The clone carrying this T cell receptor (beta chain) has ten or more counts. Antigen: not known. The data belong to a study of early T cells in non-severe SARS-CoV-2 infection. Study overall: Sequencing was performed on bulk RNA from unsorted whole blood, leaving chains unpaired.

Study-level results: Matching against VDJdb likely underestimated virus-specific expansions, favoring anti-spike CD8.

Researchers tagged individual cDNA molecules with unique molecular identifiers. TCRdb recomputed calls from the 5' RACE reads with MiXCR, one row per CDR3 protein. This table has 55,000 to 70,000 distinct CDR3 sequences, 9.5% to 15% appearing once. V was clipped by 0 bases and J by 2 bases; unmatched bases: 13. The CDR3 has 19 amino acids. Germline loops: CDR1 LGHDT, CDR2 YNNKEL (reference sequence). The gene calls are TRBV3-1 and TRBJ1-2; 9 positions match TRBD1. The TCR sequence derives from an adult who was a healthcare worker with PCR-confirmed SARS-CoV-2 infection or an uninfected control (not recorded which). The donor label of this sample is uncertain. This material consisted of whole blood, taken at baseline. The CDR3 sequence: CASSQDALRTGAQNYGYTF. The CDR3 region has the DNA TGTGCCAGCAGCCAAGACGCCCTGAGGACAGGGGCGCAGAACTATGGCTACACCTTC.